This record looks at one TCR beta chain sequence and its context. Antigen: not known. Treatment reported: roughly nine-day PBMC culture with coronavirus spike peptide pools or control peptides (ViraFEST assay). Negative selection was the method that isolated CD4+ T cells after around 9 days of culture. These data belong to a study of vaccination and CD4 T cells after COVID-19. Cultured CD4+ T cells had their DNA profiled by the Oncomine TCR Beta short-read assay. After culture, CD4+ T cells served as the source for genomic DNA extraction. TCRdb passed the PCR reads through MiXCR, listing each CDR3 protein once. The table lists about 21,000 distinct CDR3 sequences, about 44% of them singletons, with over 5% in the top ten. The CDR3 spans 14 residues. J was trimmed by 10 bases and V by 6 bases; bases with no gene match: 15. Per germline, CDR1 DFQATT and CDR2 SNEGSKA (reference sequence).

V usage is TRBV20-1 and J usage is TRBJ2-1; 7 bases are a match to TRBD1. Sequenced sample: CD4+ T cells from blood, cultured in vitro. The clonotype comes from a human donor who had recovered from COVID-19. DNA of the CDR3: TGCAGTGCACCTCACAGGGGCCTGGAACCCGAGCAGTTCTTC. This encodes CSAPHRGLEPEQFF.